The subject of this entry is one T cell receptor beta chain. Its cognate antigen is unknown. The same CDR3 is also encoded by other DNA sequences in this sample. Method: immunoSEQ multiplex PCR; TCRdb's copy keeps in-frame clones and lacks some. Of some 35,000 clones listed, 75% to 95% are singletons. This entry belongs to a study of monozygotic twins with cystic fibrosis. At the level of the study: Three micrograms of fragmented DNA underwent approximately 15 PCR cycles for library preparation. Study findings and constraints: Low clonality (median about 0.0095) suggested a mostly naive repertoire. In this small cohort, shared CDR3 numbers showed no association with age, concordance or disease severity. Nucleotide-identical clonotype sharing was significantly higher within monozygotic CF twin pairs than between unrelated CF individuals.

Germline V gives CDR1 SEHNR, CDR2 FQNEAQ (reference sequence). V gave up 1 base and J gave up 1 base, with 7 bases separating them. The length of the CDR3 is 14 residues. Sequences were obtained from blood. The chain carries TRBV7-9 and TRBJ1-1, with D maybe TRBD1 (6 bases). The origin of this receptor is a boy younger than 10 with cystic fibrosis. The CDR3 sequence is CASSLGTANTEAFF. The CDR3 bases are TGTGCCAGCAGCTTAGGGACAGCGAACACTGAAGCTTTCTTT.